This note documents a single TCR beta chain sequence. CDR1 and CDR2 from the germline V gene are SGHVS and FQNEAQ. The junction had 7 bases not matched to a gene; V was cut back by 1 base and J by 7 bases. CDR3 length: 16 residues. Original processing methods: Amplification of reference gene primers was used by the study to estimate nucleated cell counts. Using immunoSEQ multiplex PCR, the repertoire was profiled, and TCRdb retains in-frame clones only, with some absent. V, J and clone size are taken as reported in that table, and D and trimming were inferred from the DNA itself. The repertoire holds about 110,000 clones, with about three quarters as singletons. This sample was taken from a study of blood T cell repertoires in COVID-19.

This receptor was obtained from a human donor in a cohort sampled during active or convalescent COVID-19. The J gene is TRBJ1-2, the V gene TRBV7-8, with 12 bases matching TRBD1. Sequenced material: peripheral blood. CDR3 sequence: CASSLVGGTGGSGYTF. The CDR3 region has the DNA TGTGCCAGCAGCTTAGTGGGCGGGACAGGGGGCTCTGGCTACACCTTC.